Following are 5 T cell receptor beta chains from one sample sequenced in a study of HIV-infected patients and healthy controls. Whole blood was used without fractionation, so all unsorted peripheral T cells were included. Reverse transcription used 500 to 550 ng RNA and constant-region primers for alpha and beta. Using multiplexing indices, alpha and beta chain libraries were generated apart by chain-specific third strand synthesis. MiXCR was run by TCRdb on the 5' RACE reads, yielding one entry per CDR3 protein. The table records some 9,000 distinct CDR3 sequences, about 8.8% of them present only once. The material was blood, obtained before antiretroviral therapy. The origin of the receptors is an adult with HIV infection. The donor label of this sample is uncertain.

The V call is TRBV20-1, the J call TRBJ2-5; 8 positions agree with TRBD2. After removal of 5 bases from V and 0 bases from J, the junction contained 5 bases not matched to a gene. Germline assignment: CDR1 DFQATT and CDR2 SNEGSKA (reference sequence). The CDR3 has 14 residues. The CDR3 nucleotides read TGCAGTGCTTCCCTAGCGGGCTACCAAGAGACCCAGTACTTC. It translates to CSASLAGYQETQYF.

This clonotype was seen many times. The rearrangement uses TRBV6-6 and TRBJ1-5; 10 bases are shared with TRBD1. CDR3 length equals 16 residues. In germline, CDR1 is MNHNY, CDR2 SVGAGI (reference sequence). V trimming: 2 bases; J trimming: 4 bases; junction bases outside the gene matches: 5. The CDR3, as DNA: TGTGCCAGCAGTTACCCACCGGGACAGGGGAATCAGCCCCAGCATTTT. Translated: CASSYPPGQGNQPQHF.

This clonotype was counted many times. The chain has TRBV5-4 and TRBJ1-1; perhaps TRBD1 as D (5 bases). Germline assignment: CDR1 SGHNT and CDR2 YYREEE (reference sequence). The CDR3 is 16 amino acids. Trimming shortened V by 5 bases and J by 4 bases, and 21 bases separated the two germline ends. CDR3 sequence reads: CASSVNQGSYGTEAFF. The CDR3 bases are TGTGCCAGCAGTGTAAACCAGGGATCCTATGGCACTGAAGCTTTCTTT.

The table lists this clonotype with many counts. The gene calls are TRBV29-1 and TRBJ1-1; TRBD1 matches 8 bases. Trimming cost V 7 bases and J 1 base; bases outside gene matches: 5. From germline, CDR1 is SQVTM and CDR2 ANQGSEA. CDR3 size: 13 residues. DNA of the CDR3: TGCAGCGGAGAGACAGGGGCGAACACTGAAGCTTTCTTT. Protein product: CSGETGANTEAFF.

The chain has TRBV7-8 and TRBJ2-5; D is tentatively TRBD1 or TRBD2 (6 bases each). This CDR3 contains 15 residues. CDR1 and CDR2 from the germline V gene are SGHVS and FQNEAQ. Between the trimmed V and J ends, which lost 2 bases and 2 bases, there was a span of 12 bases. This CDR3 reads CASSLRGATQETQYF. CDR3 sequence (DNA): TGTGCCAGCAGCTTAAGGGGGGCGACACAAGAGACCCAGTACTTC.